This T cell receptor beta chain was identified during a study of blood T cell repertoires in COVID-19. At the level of the study: The United States, Italy and Spain were the sources of the acute and convalescent COVID-19 samples. Sample material is recorded as cDNA or gDNA derived from T cells, B-cell-depleted T cells, or PBMCs.

Assay used: immunoSEQ multiplex PCR; TCRdb lists only in-frame clones, some missing. The data show tens of thousands of clones, more than 65% seen once. Sequenced material: peripheral blood. The TCR was taken from a human donor in a cohort sampled during active COVID-19.

Here the CDR3 reads CASSLSAGHNSPLHF. DNA for the CDR3: TGTGCCAGCAGCTTATCCGCAGGGCACAATTCACCCCTCCACTTT. The V and J genes are TRBV11-3 and TRBJ1-6; D perhaps matches TRBD1 (5 bases). Deletions cut 2 bases from V and 7 bases from J, with 12 bases between. Germline assignment: CDR1 SGHNT and CDR2 YENEEA. The CDR3 has 15 amino acids.